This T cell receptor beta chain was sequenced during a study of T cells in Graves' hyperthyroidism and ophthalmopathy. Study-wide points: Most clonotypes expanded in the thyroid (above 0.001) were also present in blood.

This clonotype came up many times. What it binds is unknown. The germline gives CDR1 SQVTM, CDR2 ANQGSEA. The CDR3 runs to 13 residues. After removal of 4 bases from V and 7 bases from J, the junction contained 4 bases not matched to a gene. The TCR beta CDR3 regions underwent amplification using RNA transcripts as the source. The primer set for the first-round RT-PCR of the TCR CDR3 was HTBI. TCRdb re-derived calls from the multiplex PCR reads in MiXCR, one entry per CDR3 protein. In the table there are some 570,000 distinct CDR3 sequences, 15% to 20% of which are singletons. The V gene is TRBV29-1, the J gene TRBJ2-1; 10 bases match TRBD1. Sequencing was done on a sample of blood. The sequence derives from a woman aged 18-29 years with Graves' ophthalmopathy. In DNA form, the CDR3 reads TGCAGCGTTGCCCGGGACAGGGGTAATGAGCAGTTCTTC. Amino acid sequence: CSVARDRGNEQFF.